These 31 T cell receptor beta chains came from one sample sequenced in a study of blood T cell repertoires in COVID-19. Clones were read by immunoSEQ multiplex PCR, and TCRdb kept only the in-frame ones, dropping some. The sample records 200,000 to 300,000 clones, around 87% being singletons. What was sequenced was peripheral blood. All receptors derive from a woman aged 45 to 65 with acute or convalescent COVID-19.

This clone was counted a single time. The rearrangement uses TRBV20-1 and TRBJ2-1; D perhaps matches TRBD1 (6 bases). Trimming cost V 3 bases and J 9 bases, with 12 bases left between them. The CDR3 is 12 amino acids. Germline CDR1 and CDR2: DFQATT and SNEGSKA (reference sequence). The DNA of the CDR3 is TGCAGTGCTAGTGCTACAGGGACTGAGCAGTTCTTC. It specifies CSASATGTEQFF.

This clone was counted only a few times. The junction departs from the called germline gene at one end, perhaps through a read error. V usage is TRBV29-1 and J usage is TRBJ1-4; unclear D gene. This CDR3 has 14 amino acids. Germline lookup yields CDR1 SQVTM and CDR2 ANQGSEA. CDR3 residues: CSVAGGDTSEKLFF. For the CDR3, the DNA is TGCAGCGTCGCGGGAGGAGATACTAGTGAAAAACTGTTTTTT.

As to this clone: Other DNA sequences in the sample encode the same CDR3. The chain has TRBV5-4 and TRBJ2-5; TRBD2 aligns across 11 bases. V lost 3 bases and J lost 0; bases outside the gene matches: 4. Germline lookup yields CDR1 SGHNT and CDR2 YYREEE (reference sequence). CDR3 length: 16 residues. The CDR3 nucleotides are TGTGCCAGCAGCTCGACTAGCGGGAAGTACCAAGAGACCCAGTACTTC. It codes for CASSSTSGKYQETQYF.

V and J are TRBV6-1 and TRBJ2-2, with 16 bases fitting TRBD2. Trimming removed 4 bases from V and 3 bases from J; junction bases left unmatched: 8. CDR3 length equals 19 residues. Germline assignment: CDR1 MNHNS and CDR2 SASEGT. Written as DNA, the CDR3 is TGTGCCAGCAGTGTTCCTAGGGGACTAGCGGGAGGGTACACCGGGGAGCTGTTTTTT. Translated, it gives CASSVPRGLAGGYTGELFF.

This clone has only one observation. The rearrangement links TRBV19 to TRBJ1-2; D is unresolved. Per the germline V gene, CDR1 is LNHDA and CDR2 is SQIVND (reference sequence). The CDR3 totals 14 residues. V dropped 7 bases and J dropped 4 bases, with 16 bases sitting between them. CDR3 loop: CASTHPGISYGYTF. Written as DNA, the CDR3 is TGTGCCAGTACTCACCCGGGAATAAGCTATGGCTACACCTTC.

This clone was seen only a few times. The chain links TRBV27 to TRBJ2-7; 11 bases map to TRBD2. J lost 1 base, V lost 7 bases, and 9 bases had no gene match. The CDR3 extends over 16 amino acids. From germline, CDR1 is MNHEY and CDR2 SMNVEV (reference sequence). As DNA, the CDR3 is TGTGCCAGCACACTAACACTAGCGGGAGCATCCTACGAGCAGTACTTC. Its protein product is CASTLTLAGASYEQYF.

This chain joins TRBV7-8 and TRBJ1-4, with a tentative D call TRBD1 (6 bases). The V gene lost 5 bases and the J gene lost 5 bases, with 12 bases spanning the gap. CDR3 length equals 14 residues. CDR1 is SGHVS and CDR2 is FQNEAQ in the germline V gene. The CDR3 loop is CASSLGQLNEKLFF. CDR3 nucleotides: TGTGCCAGCAGCCTTGGACAGCTGAATGAAAAACTGTTTTTT.

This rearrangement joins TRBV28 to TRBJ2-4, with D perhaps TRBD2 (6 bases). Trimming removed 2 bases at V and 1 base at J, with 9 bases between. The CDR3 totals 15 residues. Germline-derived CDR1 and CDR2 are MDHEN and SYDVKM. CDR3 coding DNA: TGTGCCAGCAGTTTAGCGGGGACTGCCAAAAACATTCAGTACTTC. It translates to CASSLAGTAKNIQYF.

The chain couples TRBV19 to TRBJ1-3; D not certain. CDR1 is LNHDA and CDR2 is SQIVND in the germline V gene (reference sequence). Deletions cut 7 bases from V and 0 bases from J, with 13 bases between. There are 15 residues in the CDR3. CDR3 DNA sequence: TGTGCCAGTACGTTGGCAGGCTTCTCTGGAAACACCATATATTTT. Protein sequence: CASTLAGFSGNTIYF.

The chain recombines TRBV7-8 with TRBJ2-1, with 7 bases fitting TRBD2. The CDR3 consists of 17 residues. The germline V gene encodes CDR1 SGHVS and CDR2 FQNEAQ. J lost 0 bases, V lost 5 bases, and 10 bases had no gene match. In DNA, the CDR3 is TGTGCCAGCAGCCGCTTACTAGCGCTGAACTCCTACAATGAGCAGTTCTTC. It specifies CASSRLLALNSYNEQFF. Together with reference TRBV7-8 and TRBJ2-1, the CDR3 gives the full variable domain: GAGVSQSPRYKVAKRGQDVALRCDPISGHVSLFWYQQALGQGPEFLTYFQNEAQLDKSGLPSDRFFAERPEGSVSTLKIQRTQQEDSAVYLCASSRLLALNSYNEQFFGPGTRLTVL.

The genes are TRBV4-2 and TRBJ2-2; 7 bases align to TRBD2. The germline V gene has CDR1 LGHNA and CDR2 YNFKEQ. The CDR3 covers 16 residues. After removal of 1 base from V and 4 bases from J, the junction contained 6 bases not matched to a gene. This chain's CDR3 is CASSQGAGEGTGELFF. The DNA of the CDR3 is TGTGCCAGCAGCCAAGGGGCGGGAGAAGGCACCGGGGAGCTGTTTTTT.

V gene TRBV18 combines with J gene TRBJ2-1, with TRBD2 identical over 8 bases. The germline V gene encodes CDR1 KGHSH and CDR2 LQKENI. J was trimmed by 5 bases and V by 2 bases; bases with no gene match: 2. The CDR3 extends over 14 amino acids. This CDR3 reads CASSPSLADNEQFF. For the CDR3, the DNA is TGTGCCAGCTCACCATCACTAGCGGACAATGAGCAGTTCTTC.

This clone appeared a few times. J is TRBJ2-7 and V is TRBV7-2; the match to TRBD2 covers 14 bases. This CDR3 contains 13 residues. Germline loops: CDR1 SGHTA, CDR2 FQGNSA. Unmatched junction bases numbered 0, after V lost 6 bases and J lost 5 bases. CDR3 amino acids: CASRGLAGDEQYF. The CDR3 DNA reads TGTGCCAGCAGGGGACTAGCGGGAGACGAGCAGTACTTC.

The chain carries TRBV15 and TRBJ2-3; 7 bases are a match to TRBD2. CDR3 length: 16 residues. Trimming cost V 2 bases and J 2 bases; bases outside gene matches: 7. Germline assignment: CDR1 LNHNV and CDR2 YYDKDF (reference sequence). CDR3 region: CATSRRPGTNTDTQYF. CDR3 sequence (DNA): TGTGCCACCAGCAGAAGACCCGGGACTAACACAGATACGCAGTATTTT.

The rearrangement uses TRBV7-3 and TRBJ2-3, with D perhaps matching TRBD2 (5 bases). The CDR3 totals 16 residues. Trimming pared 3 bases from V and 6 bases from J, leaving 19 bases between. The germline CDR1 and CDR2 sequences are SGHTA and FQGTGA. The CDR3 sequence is CASSLDSSSMGDTQYF. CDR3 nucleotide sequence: TGTGCCAGCAGCTTGGACTCAAGCTCTATGGGGGATACGCAGTATTTT.

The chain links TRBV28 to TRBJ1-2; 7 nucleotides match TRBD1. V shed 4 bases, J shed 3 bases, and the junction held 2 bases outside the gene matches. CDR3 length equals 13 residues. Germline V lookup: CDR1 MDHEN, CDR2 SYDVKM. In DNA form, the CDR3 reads TGTGCCAGCAGTTCAACAGGGGACTATGGCTACACCTTC. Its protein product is CASSSTGDYGYTF.

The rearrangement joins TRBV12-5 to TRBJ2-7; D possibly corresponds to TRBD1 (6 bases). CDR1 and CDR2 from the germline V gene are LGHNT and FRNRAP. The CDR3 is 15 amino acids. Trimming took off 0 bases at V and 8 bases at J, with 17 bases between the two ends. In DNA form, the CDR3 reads TGTGCTAGTGGTTTGGTACTGGGGGCCCCTATGAAGCAGTACTTC. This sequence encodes CASGLVLGAPMKQYF.

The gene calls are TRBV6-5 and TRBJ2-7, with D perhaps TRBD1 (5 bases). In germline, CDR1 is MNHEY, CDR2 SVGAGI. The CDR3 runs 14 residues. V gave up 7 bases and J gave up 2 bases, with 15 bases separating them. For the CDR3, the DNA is TGTGCCAGCATCACCCCGGACACTACCTACGAGCAGTACTTC. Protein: CASITPDTTYEQYF.

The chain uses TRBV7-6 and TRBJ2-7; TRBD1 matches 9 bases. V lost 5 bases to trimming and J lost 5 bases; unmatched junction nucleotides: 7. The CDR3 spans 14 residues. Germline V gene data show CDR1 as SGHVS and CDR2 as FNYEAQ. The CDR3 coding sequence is TGTGCCAGCAGCCTAGGGACAGGGAGGGACGAGCAGTACTTC. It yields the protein CASSLGTGRDEQYF.

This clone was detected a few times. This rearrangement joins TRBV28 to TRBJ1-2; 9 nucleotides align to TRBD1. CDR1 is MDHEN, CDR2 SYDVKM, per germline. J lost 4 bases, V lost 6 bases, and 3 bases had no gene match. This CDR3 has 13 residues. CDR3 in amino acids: CASRGTGSYGYTF. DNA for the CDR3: TGTGCCAGCAGGGGGACAGGGAGCTATGGCTACACCTTC.

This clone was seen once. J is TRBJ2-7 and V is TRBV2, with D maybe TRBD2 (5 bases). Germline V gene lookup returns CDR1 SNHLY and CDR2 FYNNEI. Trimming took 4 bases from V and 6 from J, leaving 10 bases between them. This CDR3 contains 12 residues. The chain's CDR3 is CASSARAGEQYF. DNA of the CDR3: TGTGCCAGCAGTGCTAGGGCGGGCGAGCAGTACTTC.

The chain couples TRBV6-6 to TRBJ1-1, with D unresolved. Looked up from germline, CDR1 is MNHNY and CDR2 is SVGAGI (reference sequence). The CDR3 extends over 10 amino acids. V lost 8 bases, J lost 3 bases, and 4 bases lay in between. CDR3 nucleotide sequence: TGTGCCAGCGGAGACACTGAAGCTTTCTTT. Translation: CASGDTEAFF.

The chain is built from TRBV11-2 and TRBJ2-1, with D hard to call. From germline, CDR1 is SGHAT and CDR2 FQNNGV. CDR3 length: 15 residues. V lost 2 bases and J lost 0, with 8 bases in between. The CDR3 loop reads CASSLLYASYNEQFF. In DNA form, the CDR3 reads TGTGCCAGCAGCTTACTATATGCCTCCTACAATGAGCAGTTCTTC.

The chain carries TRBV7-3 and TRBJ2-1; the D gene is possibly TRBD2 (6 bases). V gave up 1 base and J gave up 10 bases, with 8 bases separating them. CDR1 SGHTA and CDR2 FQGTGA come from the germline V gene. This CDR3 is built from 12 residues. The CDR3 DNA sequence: TGTGCCAGCAGCTTAAACCGGGAGGAGCAGTTCTTC. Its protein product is CASSLNREEQFF.

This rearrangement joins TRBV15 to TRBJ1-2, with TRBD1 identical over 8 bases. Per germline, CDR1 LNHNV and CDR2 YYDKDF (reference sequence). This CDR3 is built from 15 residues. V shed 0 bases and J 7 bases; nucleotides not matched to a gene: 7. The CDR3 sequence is CATSRDRAGGSGYTF. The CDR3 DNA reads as TGTGCCACCAGCAGAGATCGGGCAGGGGGCTCTGGCTACACCTTC.

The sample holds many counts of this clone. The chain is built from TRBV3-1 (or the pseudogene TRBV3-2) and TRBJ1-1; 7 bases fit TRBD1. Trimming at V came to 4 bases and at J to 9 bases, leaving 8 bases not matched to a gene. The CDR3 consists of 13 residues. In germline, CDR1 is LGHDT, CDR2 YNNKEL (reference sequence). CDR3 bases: TGTGCCAGCAGCCCAGGGACAGCTACCCAAGCTTTCTTT. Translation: CASSPGTATQAFF.

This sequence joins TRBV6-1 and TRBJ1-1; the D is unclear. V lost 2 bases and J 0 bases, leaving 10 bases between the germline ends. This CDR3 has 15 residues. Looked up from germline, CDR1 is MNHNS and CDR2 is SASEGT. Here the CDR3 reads CASSEWVGVNTEAFF. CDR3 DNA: TGTGCCAGCAGTGAATGGGTAGGAGTGAACACTGAAGCTTTCTTT.

Written as DNA, the CDR3 is TGTGCCAGCCAACCCGGGGGGATTTCGAACACCGGGGAGCTGTTTTTT. This codes for CASQPGGISNTGELFF. V usage is TRBV28 and J usage is TRBJ2-2; TRBD2 agrees at 7 bases. The CDR3 length is 16 residues. J gave up 0 bases and V 8 bases, and 9 bases lay outside the gene matches. The germline gives CDR1 MDHEN, CDR2 SYDVKM.

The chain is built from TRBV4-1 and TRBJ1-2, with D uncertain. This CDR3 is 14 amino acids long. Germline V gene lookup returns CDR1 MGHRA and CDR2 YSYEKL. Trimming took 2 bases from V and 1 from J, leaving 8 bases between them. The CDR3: CASSQIGVNYGYTF. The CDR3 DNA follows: TGCGCCAGCAGCCAAATTGGAGTTAACTATGGCTACACCTTC.

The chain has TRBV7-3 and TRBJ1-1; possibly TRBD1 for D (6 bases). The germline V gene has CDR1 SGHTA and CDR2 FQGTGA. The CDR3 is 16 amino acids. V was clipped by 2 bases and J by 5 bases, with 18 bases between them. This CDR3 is CASSLGPGRGGTEAFF. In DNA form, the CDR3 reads TGTGCCAGCAGCTTAGGCCCGGGCAGGGGCGGGACTGAAGCTTTCTTT.

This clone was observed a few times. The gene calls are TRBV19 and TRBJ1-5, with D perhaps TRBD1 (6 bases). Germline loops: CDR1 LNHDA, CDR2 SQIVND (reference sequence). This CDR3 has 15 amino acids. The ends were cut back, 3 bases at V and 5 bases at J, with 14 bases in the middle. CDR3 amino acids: CASSILTGFYQPQHF. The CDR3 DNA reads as TGTGCCAGTAGTATCTTGACAGGTTTTTATCAGCCCCAGCATTTT.